This section outlines one T cell receptor (beta chain) sequence together with its context. Its antigen is currently unknown. These data originate in a study of blood T cells in healthy people across ages. The junction had 8 bases not matched to a gene; V was cut back by 5 bases and J by 0 bases. The CDR3 has 16 amino acids. Germline lookup yields CDR1 SGHRS and CDR2 YFSETQ. Notes on the study in general: Nothing was known about donor CMV status, and this possibly confounded expanded clonotype changes.

Combining a sample-barcoded 5' primer with a J-beta primer mix, a second PCR ran for roughly 7 to 11 cycles. Samples each returned at least 2.5 million CDR3-containing paired-end reads. TCRdb processed the 5' RACE reads anew with MiXCR; each CDR3 protein has one entry. The data hold more than 1,000,000 distinct CDR3 sequences, with around 27% observed a single time. These same data were also listed under a study on T cells of mothers and their children.

The source of this sequence is a girl aged 2 to 9 in good health. The chain joins TRBV5-1 to TRBJ2-1; 7 nucleotides agree with TRBD1. Sequencing was done on a sample of blood. CDR3 loop: CASRIVRGSSYNEQFF. CDR3 DNA sequence: TGCGCCAGCAGAATCGTCAGGGGGAGCTCCTACAATGAGCAGTTCTTC. Supplemented by reference TRBV5-1 and TRBJ2-1, the full variable domain reads KAGVTQTPRYLIKTRGQQVTLSCSPISGHRSVSWYQQTPGQGLQFLFEYFSETQRNKGNFPGRFSGRQFSNSRSEMNVSTLELGDSALYLCASRIVRGSSYNEQFFGPGTRLTVL.